This T cell receptor (beta chain) was captured by sequencing in a study of blood T cells in healthy people across ages (dated by TCRdb to the mid-2010s). Context from the whole study: In model experiments, roughly one uniquely barcoded TCR beta cDNA molecule per two T cells was captured by template switching. Age-related changes in TCR beta repertoire diversity were measured in the study by deep sequencing normalized with unique cDNA molecular identifiers. The donors were split into four age groups: young (average around 15 years), middle-aged (roughly 40), aged (approximately 59) and long-lived (roughly 88). The study analyzed two additional independent replicas of 1 million unique cDNA reads from the same blood draw for two donors, one aged 18 to 29 and one aged 80 or older.

This clonotype has only a few counts. This clone's antigen is unknown. Per-base qualities were not stored, and no clone one base away is much larger. The library came from 5' RACE. Sequencing took place on an Illumina HiSeq 2500. The second PCR ran for about 6 to 12 cycles and used a J-beta primer mix along with a sample-barcoded 5' primer. A template-switch 5' adaptor carrying 12 random nucleotides introduced a unique molecular identifier onto each TCR beta cDNA molecule. Each sample yielded at least 3 million CDR3-containing paired-end reads. All of the RNA was converted into first-strand cDNA using the Mint cDNA synthesis kit, with a TRBC-specific oligonucleotide serving as the primer. Following uracil-DNA glycosylase treatment, all cDNA underwent a first 18-cycle PCR with the universal primers M1SS and BC2_uni_R. The original methods were these. Each sample was normalized by randomly selecting 1 million high-quality reads, each carrying a distinct molecular identifier. Instead of being binned into consensus sequences, reads that shared molecular identifiers were thrown out. CDR3 identification, clonotype clustering and error correction used MiTCR with a Q25 quality threshold and the strictest error-elimination algorithm. A nonparametric unseen species model using Euler transformation provided a lower-bound estimate of total TCR beta diversity. The public reads were reprocessed in TCRdb via fastp at Q25 and MiXCR, keeping in-frame beta chains. Rows are combined by CDR3 protein, so each entry shows the most common genes and DNA. V and J calls and clone size were set by TCRdb, not the authors. The sample records more than 900,000 distinct CDR3 sequences, under 30% of which are singletons. The ten largest clones add up to 0.65% to 0.75% of the sample.

Results the study describes overall, beyond this receptor: Because the CMV infection status of the donors was unknown, age-related changes in expanded clonotypes may potentially have been confounded. A strong correlation was found between observed TCR beta diversity and the percentage of naive T cells measured by flow cytometry. Bulk unsorted PBMC profiling prevented conclusive comparison of naive and antigen-experienced compartments. As age increased, observed TCR beta diversity per million T cells dropped in a roughly linear way, and a significant reduction was already evident by age 40. Compared with the aged group, the long-lived group had more naive CD4+ T cells, fewer expanded clones and increased TCR diversity, a pattern suggesting age selection. Total diversity estimates from one million sequenced T cells were considered lower bounds and underestimates.

Systemically healthy Caucasian individuals from Russia, some 36 in total and aged 6 to 90 years, were included as donors. Ten milliliters of peripheral blood were drawn from each donor into EDTA-treated Vacutainer tubes. PBMCs were isolated by Ficoll-Paque density-gradient centrifugation, with at least 6 million obtained per sample. Total RNA was extracted from PBMCs with Trizol reagent, with at least 6 micrograms obtained per sample. Naive CD45RAhigh/CD27high T cell percentages were measured by flow cytometry on a PBMC aliquot from every donor. The germline V gene (reference sequence) supplies CDR1 MNHNY and CDR2 SVGAGI. V is reduced by 2 bases and J by 10 bases, leaving a spacing of 11 bases between them. The CDR3 starts with the cysteine, ends with the phenylalanine, and has 13 residues. This entry keeps only the CDR3 DNA: 39 bases, framed from base 1. The same sample was also used in a study of T cells of mothers and their children. That second report states: Donors were nine systemically healthy Caucasian individuals: three mothers and their six children. cDNA synthesis consumed the entire amount of extracted RNA, loaded at around 1.5 ug RNA in each 15 ul reaction. Sample barcodes and 2-4 random nucleotides were added via the M1S primer in the second PCR. Over 9 million TCR beta CDR3 reads came from each mother, compared with approximately 3.1 million reads from each child. TCR recombination output is similarly shaped by thymic selection in related and unrelated pairs, with a minor effect exerted by inherited differences. Normalized repertoire overlap was always slightly but never significantly higher in related than unrelated mother-child pairs. No persistent microchimeric T cell clones were found, with a detection sensitivity of approximately 100 clones per million clonotypes. To look for features that set related mother-child pairs apart from unrelated individuals, the researchers ran deep NGS to compare the TCR beta repertoires of mothers and children. On average, the children were approximately 12 +/- 4 years old, while the mothers were about 37 +/- 4 years old. After adapter ligation was performed with NEBNext reagents, the libraries were sequenced on an Illumina HiSeq 2000 with 100+100 nt paired-end reads. To prevent cross-contamination, the mother and child libraries were prepared a month apart and were sequenced in separate runs. For each donor, somewhere between about 450,000 and 2,100,000 distinct TCR beta clonotypes were identified. Naive TCR beta clonotypes were estimated from low-frequency clonotypes matched to each donor's FACS-determined naive share, without sorting.

The clonotype originates from a girl aged 2-9 years in good health. This receptor chain uses TRBV6-6 and TRBJ1-4; the D gene is not confidently resolved. The sequencing sample was made of blood. The nucleotide sequence is TGTGCCAGCAGTTACGGCCTAGAAGGAAAACTGTTTTTT. It translates as CASSYGLEGKLFF.